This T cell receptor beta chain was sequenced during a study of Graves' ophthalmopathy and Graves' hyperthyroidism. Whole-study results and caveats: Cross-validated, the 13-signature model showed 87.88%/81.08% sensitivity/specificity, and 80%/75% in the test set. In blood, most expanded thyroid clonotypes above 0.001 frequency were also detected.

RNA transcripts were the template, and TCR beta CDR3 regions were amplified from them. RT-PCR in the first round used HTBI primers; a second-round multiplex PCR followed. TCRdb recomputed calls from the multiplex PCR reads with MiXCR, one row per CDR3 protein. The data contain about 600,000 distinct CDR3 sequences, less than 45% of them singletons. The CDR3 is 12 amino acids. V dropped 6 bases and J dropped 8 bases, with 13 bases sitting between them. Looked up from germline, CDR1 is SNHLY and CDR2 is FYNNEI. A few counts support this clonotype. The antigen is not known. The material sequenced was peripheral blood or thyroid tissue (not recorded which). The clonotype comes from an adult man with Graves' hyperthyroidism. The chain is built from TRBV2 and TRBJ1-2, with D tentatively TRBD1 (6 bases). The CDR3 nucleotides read TGTGCCAGCAGGAAACGGACAGAGGGCTACACCTTC. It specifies CASRKRTEGYTF.